Given below is one T cell receptor (beta chain) in context. Its antigen is unknown. The record has no base qualities; no much larger clone is one base away. The germline V gene (reference sequence) specifies LNHDA as CDR1 and SQIVND as CDR2. The CDR3 sequence holds 14 residues, the cysteine and phenylalanine included. Of all the DNA, just the CDR3 is kept, 42 bases in frame from base 1. Trimming takes 6 bases from V and 6 bases from J, and the germline ends sit 12 bases apart. The cohort consisted of 600 or so healthy bone marrow donors. Cohort members were all nominally healthy when sampled, although unrecorded immune exposures were likely present. The donor was CMV seronegative and was included in the group of 352 seronegative cohort members. Each donor provided a peripheral blood sample, and peripheral blood mononuclear cells were used for TCR beta sequencing. The Qiagen DNeasy Blood Extraction Kit was used to extract genomic DNA from the blood cell samples.

The data originate from a study of cytomegalovirus exposure and HLA in healthy donors (TCRdb year 2017). As for the study more broadly: According to an earlier analysis of 587 of the donors, some 170 million T cells yielded some 110 million unique TCR beta sequences and 276 Gb of sequence data. High-throughput TCR immunosequencing, statistical association of individual TCRs with disease status, and machine learning were combined to predict cytomegalovirus infection status. In the later analysis, no new phenotypic data were used to find candidate immune exposures; instead, reliance was placed on TCR beta sequences and their occurrence across donors. All discovery cohort repertoires had been generated using a single sequencing platform. Donor age, sex, ethnicity and CMV serostatus were compiled alongside the repertoire data. Of the roughly 400 genotyped donors, about 80% fell in the genetic ancestry cluster associated with self-reported Caucasian donors. Roughly five DR-DQ haplotypes were handled as single units for association and clustering, since linkage in the cohort was strong. To study patterns of TCR occurrence, a later analysis re-analyzed previously published TCR beta repertoires from several hundred donors and added high-resolution HLA genotyping. Among around 400 genotyped donors of the cohort, an average of around 240,000 unique TCR beta nucleotide sequences was sequenced per donor, of which about 20% were non-productive. An earlier analysis of several hundred of the donors used high-throughput TCR beta sequencing to judge whether each TCR beta V gene segment behaved as functional or pseudogenic. The study was designed to test whether signatures of past pathogen exposure could be identified by cataloging public T cell receptors. Roughly 300 gigabases of sequencing data and approximately 91 million unique TCR sequences made up an early release that covered several hundred HLA-typed donors. Besides the first cohort of approximately 670 subjects, a separate validation cohort made up of 120 different subjects was used. HLA typing included class I and class II loci at four-digit resolution. Typing coverage differed by locus: A, B, C, DRB1 and DQB1 were typed in roughly 629-630 donors, DQA1 in approximately 520, DPA1 in around 580, and DPB1 in just under 480. The study profiled the T cell repertoires of some 610 subjects by immunosequencing and related them to cytomegalovirus serostatus. A later genetic analysis took genome-wide SNP genotypes for about 55% of the roughly 670 donors and used that subset as a discovery cohort. The paper's findings and limits, for the study overall: Roughly uniform sequencing depth across donors was assumed in presence/absence analyses, although this assumption may not hold. The earlier analysis of around 600 of the donors excluded approximately 15 rarely observed V segments, including chromosome 9 orphons, because counts were too low. The 87-base-pair reads could not distinguish some IMGT-functional V segments, including TRBV6-2 and TRBV6-3, so those segments were excluded. According to a later genetic analysis, donors in an Asian-associated ancestry cluster had fewer N-insertions in productive TCRs than the approximately 700-donor mean. When HLA alleles, especially DR and DQ, strongly co-occurred, TCR associations were difficult to assign to individual alleles. Most CMV-associated TCR beta chains appeared to be HLA-restricted in a later analysis, and the HLA associations seemed to be driven largely by CMV exposure. Broadly in line with IMGT annotations, most TCR beta V segments showed up in productive rearrangements about 90% or about 30% of the time in an earlier analysis of several hundred of the donors. Linkage disequilibrium might explain the correlated functional status among segregating V segments, but an unknown experimental factor could not be ruled out. A later analysis found that HLA-associated TCR beta chains were more clonally expanded and had lower generation probabilities than equally common non-associated chains. Most TCR sequences were seen in very few donors, while some public TCRs were found in many individuals. Several of the top co-occurrence clusters appeared to be linked to parvovirus B19, influenza, CMV and Epstein-Barr virus, according to a later analysis. A group of highly shared sequence variants was considered likely to be a technical artifact of the sequencing pipeline. A later analysis found that TCR association rates varied across HLA loci, with DRB1 alleles showing the most associated TCRs and HLA-C alleles the fewest. In the study, 150 to 200 TCR beta chains were listed as associated with cytomegalovirus. In this cohort, only TCR beta chains were sequenced, and detectable features were limited by the absence of alpha or paired-chain data. In a later genetic analysis, a missense DCLRE1C variant was associated with V-gene and J-gene trimming of TCR beta chains, and the association was replicated in an independent cohort. A further reported finding was that TCR beta sequences accurately predicted the HLA-A and HLA-B alleles for most subjects in the first cohort. Because HLA typing was missing for some donors at each locus, association tests included only the typed subset. For the cohort, immune exposure information was limited to CMV serostatus. It was suggested by the authors that the approach could potentially be generalized to other disease states and immunological phenotypes. The classifier was reported to diagnose cytomegalovirus status with high specificity and sensitivity in both the original cohort and the validation cohort. At a false discovery rate of 0.05, a later analysis linked 15,000 to 20,000 TCR beta sequences to specific HLA alleles. A few of the identified cytomegalovirus-associated TCR beta chains were confirmed in vitro to be specific for cytomegalovirus antigens.

Library generation was performed with the immunoSEQ multiplex PCR assay. For the multiplex PCR, a mixture combining 60 forward primers for TCR Vbeta segments and 13 reverse primers for TCR Jbeta segments was used. A multiplex PCR assay on genomic DNA amplified the CDR3 region of rearranged TCR beta genes. The amplified TCR beta libraries were sequenced on the Illumina HiSeq System as 87-base-pair reads. In the authors' own workflow: A later analysis counted 75 million to 100 million unique TCR beta chains across the 666 repertoires, and roughly 10 million of these chains were shared by at least two donors. To remove PCR and sequencing errors, raw reads were error-corrected and collapsed into unique sequences using a nearest-neighbor algorithm that merged closely related sequences. V, D and J gene segments were assigned by aligning CDR3 sequences to IMGT reference sequences. Each retained sequence needed at least a six-nucleotide match to both a V gene segment and a J gene segment. A rearrangement was called productive if the CDR3 had no stop codons and remained in frame with V and J, and every other rearrangement was called non-productive. Following IMGT convention, CDR3 was defined as the stretch from the second conserved V-encoded cysteine to the conserved J-encoded phenylalanine. Sequences without an unambiguous match to a single V gene segment were excluded from the earlier analysis of approximately 560 of the donors. An earlier analysis of under 750 of the donors called V segments functional above 56.7% productive rearrangements and segregating when the between-donor standard deviation exceeded 5%. A statistical classification framework was developed to diagnose cytomegalovirus status using the catalog of TCR beta chain sequences. In a later analysis, TCR nucleotide sequences were compared against IMGT/GENE-DB human TR gene sequences so that V and J genes could be assigned. Using the TCRdist pipeline, a later analysis assigned CDR3 sequences along with most-parsimonious VDJ recombination scenarios. In a later analysis, every TCR beta chain was defined by the combination of its CDR3 amino acid sequence and its V-gene family, and reads without a unique V-gene family were dropped. In a later analysis, around 650 highly shared, low-generation-probability nucleotide sequences were removed to address suspected cross-contamination and a sequencing artifact. In a later analysis, a clonal expansion index for each public chain was calculated from normalized within-repertoire ranks of inferred template counts. In a later analysis, generation probabilities were computed using a VDJ recombination model fitted to out-of-frame rearrangements, and the results were checked against IGoR. In a later analysis, TCR-TCR, TCR-HLA and TCR-CMV co-occurrence was scored with hypergeometric tests, and a repertoire-size bias correction was applied to TCR pairs. To estimate false discovery rates, a later analysis permuted the HLA or CMV assignments 20 times. In a later analysis, co-occurring TCRs were grouped with DBSCAN, and TCRdist sequence similarity was added when clustering was performed within HLA-allele-positive subsets. Repertoires with fewer than 30,000 or more than 120,000 public chains, plus five repertoires with anomalous nucleotide sharing, were excluded from co-occurrence clustering. TCRdb took this table from immuneACCESS and kept in-frame rearrangements with V and J called. Such tables lack part of the clones; where checked against another copy, unresolved V genes explain under half of the gap, and the rest is unexplained. V and J calls and clone size are given by that table; D and trimming were obtained from the DNA. The sample yields about 160,000 clones; less than 85% were counted once. Jointly, the top ten make up 3.5% to 5.5% of the sample.

Sample: PBMCs. Recombination linked TRBV19 to TRBJ1-6, with the identity of the D gene unclear. The clonotype originates from a man in his forties in good health and CMV-seronegative. The nucleotide sequence is given as TGTGCCAGTAGCGCGGGTATGGGTAATTCACCCCTCCACTTT. It encodes CASSAGMGNSPLHF.